This T cell receptor beta chain came from a study of blood T cell repertoires in COVID-19. About the study: Sources were T cells, B-cell-depleted T cells, or PBMCs; the material itself was cDNA or gDNA.

Here immunoSEQ multiplex PCR was the method, and the copy in TCRdb shows in-frame clones only, minus some. The top ten hold roughly 8.2% of the sample, which has about 220,000 clones, 82% seen once. Trimming took off 4 bases at V and 1 base at J, with 13 bases between the two ends. There are 15 residues in the CDR3. Per the germline V gene, CDR1 is SGHTA and CDR2 is FQGNSA. Patients at the Seattle site were enrolled during active infection and followed longitudinally. This chain joins TRBV7-2 and TRBJ1-1; D ambiguous. This sequence originates from an elderly woman with COVID-19, enrolled during active disease. Sequenced sample: peripheral blood. The CDR3, as DNA: TGTGCCAGCAGCTCAACGGCAGGTCAGAACACTGAAGCTTTCTTT. This codes for CASSSTAGQNTEAFF.